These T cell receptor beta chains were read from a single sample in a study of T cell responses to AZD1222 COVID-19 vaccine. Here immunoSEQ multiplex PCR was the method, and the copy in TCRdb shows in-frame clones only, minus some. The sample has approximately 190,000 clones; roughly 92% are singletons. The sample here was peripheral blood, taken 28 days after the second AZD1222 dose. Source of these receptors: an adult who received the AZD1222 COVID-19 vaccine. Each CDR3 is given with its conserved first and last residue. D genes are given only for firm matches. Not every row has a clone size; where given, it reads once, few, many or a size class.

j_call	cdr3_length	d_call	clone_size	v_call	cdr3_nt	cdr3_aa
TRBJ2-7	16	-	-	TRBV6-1	TGTGCCAGCAGTGAAGTTTTCGGCGGCCGAAACTACGAGCAGTACTTC	CASSEVFGGRNYEQYF
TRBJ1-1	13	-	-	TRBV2	TGTGCCAGCAGTGTAATAATACAGGGTAGGGCTTTCTTT	CASSVIIQGRAFF
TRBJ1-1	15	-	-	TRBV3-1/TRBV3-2	TGTGCCAGCAGTAACACGGGGGTTTGGAACACTGAAGCTTTCTTT	CASSNTGVWNTEAFF
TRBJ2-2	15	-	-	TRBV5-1	TGCGCCAGCAGCTTGGGGGGATCACATTCCGGGGAGCTGTTTTTT	CASSLGGSHSGELFF
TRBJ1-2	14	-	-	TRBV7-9	TGTGCCAGCAGCCACGAGGGGAGGTACTATGGCTACACCTTC	CASSHEGRYYGYTF
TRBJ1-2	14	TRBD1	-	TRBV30	TGTGCCTGGAGTGCGGGAACAGGGGGTCGAGGCTACACCTTC	CAWSAGTGGRGYTF
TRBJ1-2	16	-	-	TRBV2	TGTGCCAGCAGTGAAGAAAGGGGGGCGAAGTTTCTCGGCTACACCTTC	CASSEERGAKFLGYTF
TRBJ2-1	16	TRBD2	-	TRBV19	TGTGCCAGTAGTAGATCCGCGGGGGGAGGAGGGAATGAGCAGTTCTTC	CASSRSAGGGGNEQFF
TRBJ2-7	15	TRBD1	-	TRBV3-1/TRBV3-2	TGTGCCAGCAGTCAAACAGGGGGATCCAGCTACGAGCAGTACTTC	CASSQTGGSSYEQYF
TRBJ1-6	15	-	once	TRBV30	TGTGCCTGGGTGTTAGGGGCCGACTATAATTCACCCCTCCACTTT	CAWVLGADYNSPLHF
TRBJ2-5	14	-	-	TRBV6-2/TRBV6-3	TGTGCCAGCAGTTACGCTGGGGACCGGGAGACCCAGTACTTC	CASSYAGDRETQYF
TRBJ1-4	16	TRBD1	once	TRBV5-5	TGTGCCAGCAGCTCGTACCCAGGGGGGGTTTATGAAAAACTGTTTTTT	CASSSYPGGVYEKLFF
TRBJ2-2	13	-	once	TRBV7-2	TGTGCCAGCAGCTTATTTGTCGGGGGGGAGCTGTTTTTT	CASSLFVGGELFF
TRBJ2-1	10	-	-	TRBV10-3	TGTGCCATCAGTGAGTCCAGACAGATCTTC	CAISESRQIF
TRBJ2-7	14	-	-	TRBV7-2	TGTGCCAGCAGCATATCCCGGTTGACAGCCTGGCAGTACTTC	CASSISRLTAWQYF
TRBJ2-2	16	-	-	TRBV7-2	TGTGCCAGCAGCATATCCAGCCAGTACCTTACCGGGGAGCTGTTTTTT	CASSISSQYLTGELFF
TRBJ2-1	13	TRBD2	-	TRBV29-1	TGCAGCGTTGAAGGACTAGCGGGGGATGAGCAGTTCTTC	CSVEGLAGDEQFF
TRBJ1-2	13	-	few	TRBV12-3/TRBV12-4	TGTGCCAGCAGTGGTAACCCTAACTATGGCTACACCTTC	CASSGNPNYGYTF
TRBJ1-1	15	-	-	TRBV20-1	TGCAGTGCTAGTTCCCCAGGGGCCGGGTTACAAGAAGCTTTCTTT	CSASSPGAGLQEAFF
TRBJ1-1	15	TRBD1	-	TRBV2	TGTGCCAGCAGTGAGGCCGGGACAGGGCACACTGAAGCTTTCTTT	CASSEAGTGHTEAFF
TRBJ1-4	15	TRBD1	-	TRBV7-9	TGTGCCAGCAGCTTTGACAGGGTGATGAATGAAAAACTGTTTTTT	CASSFDRVMNEKLFF
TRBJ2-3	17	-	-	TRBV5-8	TGTGCCAGCAGCTTGGCCGGCCTGGGGGCCGACACAGATACGCAGTATTTT	CASSLAGLGADTDTQYF
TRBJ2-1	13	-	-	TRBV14	TGTGCCAGCAGCCTCGGGAGATACAATGAGCAGTTCTTC	CASSLGRYNEQFF
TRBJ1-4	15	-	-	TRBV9	TGTGCCAGCAGCGTATTAGGGCAGGGTTTTGAAAAACTGTTTTTT	CASSVLGQGFEKLFF
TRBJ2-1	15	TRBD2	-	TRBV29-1	TGCAGCGTTGTATGGAACGGGGGGGCCGCCAATGAGCAGTTCTTC	CSVVWNGGAANEQFF
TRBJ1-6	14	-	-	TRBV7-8	TGTGCCAGCAGCTTAGTGGCAGGCGATTCACCCCTCCACTTT	CASSLVAGDSPLHF
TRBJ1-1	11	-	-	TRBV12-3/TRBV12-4	TGTGCCAGCAGTTTAGGGGGCCAGGCTTTCTTT	CASSLGGQAFF
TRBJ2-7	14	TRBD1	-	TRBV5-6	TGTGCCAGCAGCCTGACAGGGTTCAGCTACGAGCAGTACTTC	CASSLTGFSYEQYF
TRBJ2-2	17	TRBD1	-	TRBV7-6	TGTGCCAGCAGCCCCGGGTGGGGACAGGGGGTAACCGGGGAGCTGTTTTTT	CASSPGWGQGVTGELFF
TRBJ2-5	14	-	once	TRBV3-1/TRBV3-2	TGTGCCAGCAGCCTCCGGGGGCCCCAAGAGACCCAGTACTTC	CASSLRGPQETQYF
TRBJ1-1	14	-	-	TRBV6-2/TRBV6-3	TGTGCCAGCAGTTACATCGGGGGGTACACTGAAGCTTTCTTT	CASSYIGGYTEAFF
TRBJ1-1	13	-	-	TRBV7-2	TGTGCCAGCAGCGCTAATATGAACACTGAAGCTTTCTTT	CASSANMNTEAFF
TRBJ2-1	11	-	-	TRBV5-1	TGCGCCAGCAGCTTGAACGGGAGACCGTTCTTC	CASSLNGRPFF
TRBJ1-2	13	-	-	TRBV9	TGTGCCAGCAGCGTAGGGGTGTACGGAGGCTACACCTTC	CASSVGVYGGYTF
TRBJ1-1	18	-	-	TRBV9	TGTGCCAGCAGCGTAGATGGCAGGGTTGGGGGCCCCAACACTGAAGCTTTCTTT	CASSVDGRVGGPNTEAFF